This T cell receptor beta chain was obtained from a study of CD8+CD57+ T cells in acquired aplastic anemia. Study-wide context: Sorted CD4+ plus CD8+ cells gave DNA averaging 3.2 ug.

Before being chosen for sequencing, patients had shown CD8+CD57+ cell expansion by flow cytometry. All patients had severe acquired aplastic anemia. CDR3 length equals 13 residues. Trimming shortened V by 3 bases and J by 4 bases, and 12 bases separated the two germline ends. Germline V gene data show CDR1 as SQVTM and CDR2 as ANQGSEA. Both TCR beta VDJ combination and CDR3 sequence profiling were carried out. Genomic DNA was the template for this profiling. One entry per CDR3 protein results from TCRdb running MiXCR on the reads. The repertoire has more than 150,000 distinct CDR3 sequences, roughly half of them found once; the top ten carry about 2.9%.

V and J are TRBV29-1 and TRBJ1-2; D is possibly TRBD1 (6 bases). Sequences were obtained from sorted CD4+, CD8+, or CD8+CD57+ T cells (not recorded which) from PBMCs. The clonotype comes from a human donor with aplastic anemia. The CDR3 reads CSVESGAGYGYTF. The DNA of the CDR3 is TGCAGCGTTGAGTCGGGGGCCGGCTATGGCTACACCTTC.